These 8 T cell receptor beta chains came from one sample sequenced in a study of T cell responses to AZD1222 COVID-19 vaccine. Some clones are missing from TCRdb's copy, which holds only in-frame ones; the method was immunoSEQ multiplex PCR. The data contain approximately 92,000 clones, roughly nine tenths of them singletons. The sample consisted of peripheral blood, taken on day 0 of AZD1222 vaccination. Receptor source: an adult in good health.

The chain carries TRBV9 and TRBJ1-1; D perhaps matches TRBD1 (6 bases). CDR1 is SGDLS, CDR2 YYNGEE, per germline. Trimming took off 3 bases at V and 0 bases at J, with 21 bases between the two ends. The CDR3 is made up of 18 amino acids. The CDR3 DNA reads TGTGCCAGCAGCGCGGACGGATGGGGGCTATTCATGAACACTGAAGCTTTCTTT. It yields the protein CASSADGWGLFMNTEAFF.

The chain has TRBV6-6 and TRBJ2-7; 7 nucleotides line up with TRBD1. Germline CDR1 is MNHNY and CDR2 is SVGAGI (reference sequence). V was pared by 7 bases and J by 6 bases, with 9 bases of the junction left unmatched. The CDR3 is 13 amino acids. The CDR3 protein is CASTVDRTGEQYF. In DNA, the CDR3 is TGTGCCAGCACCGTGGACAGGACAGGCGAGCAGTACTTC.

The chain uses TRBV28 and TRBJ1-5, with 8 bases fitting TRBD1. The CDR3 totals 15 residues. Trimming took 2 bases from V and 3 from J; bases not matched to a gene: 3. In germline, CDR1 is MDHEN, CDR2 SYDVKM. CDR3 sequence (DNA): TGTGCCAGCAGTTTAGGGGACAGGATCAATCAGCCCCAGCATTTT. Translated, it gives CASSLGDRINQPQHF. Supplemented by reference TRBV28 and TRBJ1-5, the full variable domain reads DVKVTQSSRYLVKRTGEKVFLECVQDMDHENMFWYRQDPGLGLRLIYFSYDVKMKEKGDIPEGYSVSREKKERFSLILESASTNQTSMYLCASSLGDRINQPQHFGDGTRLSIL.

The genes are TRBV24-1 and TRBJ2-5, with 8 bases that match TRBD2. V gave up 4 bases and J gave up 2 bases; unmatched junction bases: 8. Germline values: CDR1 KGHDR, CDR2 SFDVKD. The CDR3 loop spans 16 amino acids. CDR3 loop: CATSDQTGGGQETQYF. The CDR3 nucleotides read TGTGCCACCAGTGACCAGACCGGGGGGGGTCAAGAGACCCAGTACTTC.

This chain joins TRBV2 and TRBJ1-5, with 11 bases aligning to TRBD1. With 6 bases clipped from V and 5 bases from J, the junction kept 9 bases outside the gene matches. The CDR3 is 16 amino acids. Germline V gene lookup returns CDR1 SNHLY and CDR2 FYNNEI. The CDR3 loop reads CASRERGQGAHQPQHF. The CDR3 DNA is TGTGCCAGCAGGGAAAGAGGACAGGGGGCCCATCAGCCCCAGCATTTT.

V gene TRBV7-8 combines with J gene TRBJ2-3; 10 positions match TRBD2. V was clipped by 1 base and J by 4 bases; unmatched bases: 11. This CDR3 has 18 amino acids. Germline CDR1 is SGHVS and CDR2 is FQNEAQ. Here the CDR3 DNA reads TGTGCCAGCAGCTTAGTTCGGGCTAGCGGGAGTTCGGCAGATACGCAGTATTTT. Its translation is CASSLVRASGSSADTQYF.

This rearrangement joins TRBV9 to TRBJ1-5; D is perhaps TRBD1 (6 bases). This CDR3 has 22 residues. Trimming left V 3 bases short and J 0 bases short, with 31 bases between. Per germline, CDR1 SGDLS and CDR2 YYNGEE. The CDR3 region has the DNA TGTGCCAGCAGCGCCCAGCTAAATTTGACAGGCCGAGTCGCCCTTAGCAATCAGCCCCAGCATTTT. Amino acid sequence: CASSAQLNLTGRVALSNQPQHF.

This clone has a single count. The DNA for the CDR3 is TGTGCCAGCAGCCCGGACAGGGCTCATATTGAAGCTTTCTTT. This sequence encodes CASSPDRAHIEAFF. The chain carries TRBV7-9 and TRBJ1-1, with 8 nucleotides matching TRBD1. The germline V gene encodes CDR1 SEHNR and CDR2 FQNEAQ (reference sequence). The CDR3 is made up of 14 amino acids. V was pared by 5 bases and J by 7 bases, with 9 bases of the junction left unmatched. Combining the CDR3 with reference TRBV7-9 and TRBJ1-1 gives the whole variable domain DTGVSQNPRHKITKRGQNVTFRCDPISEHNRLYWYRQTLGQGPEFLTYFQNEAQLEKSRLLSDRFSAERPKGSFSTLEIQRTEQGDSAMYLCASSPDRAHIEAFFGQGTRLTVV.